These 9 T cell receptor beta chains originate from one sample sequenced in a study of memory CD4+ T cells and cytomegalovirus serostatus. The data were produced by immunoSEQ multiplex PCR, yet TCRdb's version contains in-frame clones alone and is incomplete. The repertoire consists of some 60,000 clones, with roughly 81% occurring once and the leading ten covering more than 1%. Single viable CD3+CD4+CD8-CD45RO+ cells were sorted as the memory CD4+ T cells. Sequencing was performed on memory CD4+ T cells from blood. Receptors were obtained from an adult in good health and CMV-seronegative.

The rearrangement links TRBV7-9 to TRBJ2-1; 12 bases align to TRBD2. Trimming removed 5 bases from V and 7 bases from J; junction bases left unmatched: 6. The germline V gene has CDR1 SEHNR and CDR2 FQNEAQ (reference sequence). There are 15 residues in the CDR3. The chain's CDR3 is CASSHPSGRENEQFF. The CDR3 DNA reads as TGTGCCAGCAGCCATCCTAGCGGGAGGGAGAATGAGCAGTTCTTC.

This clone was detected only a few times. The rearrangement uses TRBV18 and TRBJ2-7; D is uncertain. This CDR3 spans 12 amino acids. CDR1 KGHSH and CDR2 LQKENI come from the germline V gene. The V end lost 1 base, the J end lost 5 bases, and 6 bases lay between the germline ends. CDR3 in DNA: TGTGCCAGCTCACCACAGGGAAACGAGCAGTACTTC. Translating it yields CASSPQGNEQYF.

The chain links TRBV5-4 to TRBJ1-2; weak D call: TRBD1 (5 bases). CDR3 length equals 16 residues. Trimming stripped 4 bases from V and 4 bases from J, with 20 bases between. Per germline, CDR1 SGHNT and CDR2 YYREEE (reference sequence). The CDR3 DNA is TGTGCCAGCAGCGACTCCTTAAGGGGTGAGGGCTATGGCTACACCTTC. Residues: CASSDSLRGEGYGYTF.

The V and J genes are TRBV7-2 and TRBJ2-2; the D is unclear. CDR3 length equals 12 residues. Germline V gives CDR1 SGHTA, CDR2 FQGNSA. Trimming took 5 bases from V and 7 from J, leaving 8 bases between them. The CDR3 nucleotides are TGTGCCAGCAGCCCGCGCTTCGGGGAGCTGTTTTTT. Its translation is CASSPRFGELFF.

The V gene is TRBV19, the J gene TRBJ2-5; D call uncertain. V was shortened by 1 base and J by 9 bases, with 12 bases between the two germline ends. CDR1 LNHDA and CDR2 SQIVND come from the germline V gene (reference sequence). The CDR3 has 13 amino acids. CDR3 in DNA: TGTGCCAGTAGTATAGCTATGGAGACGTCCCAGTACTTC. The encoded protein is CASSIAMETSQYF.

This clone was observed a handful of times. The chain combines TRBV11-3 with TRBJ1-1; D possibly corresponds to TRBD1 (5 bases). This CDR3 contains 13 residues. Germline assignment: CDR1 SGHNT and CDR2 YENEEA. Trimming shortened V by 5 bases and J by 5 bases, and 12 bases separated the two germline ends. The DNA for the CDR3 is TGTGCCAGCAGCCCAGGGCCGGAGACTGAAGCTTTCTTT. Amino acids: CASSPGPETEAFF.

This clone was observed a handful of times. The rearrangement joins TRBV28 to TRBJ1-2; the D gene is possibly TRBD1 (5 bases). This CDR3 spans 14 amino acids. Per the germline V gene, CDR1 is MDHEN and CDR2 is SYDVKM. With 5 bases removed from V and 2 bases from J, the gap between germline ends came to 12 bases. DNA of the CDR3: TGTGCCAGCAGTCCCGGGGGAGCCAACTATGGCTACACCTTC. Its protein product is CASSPGGANYGYTF.

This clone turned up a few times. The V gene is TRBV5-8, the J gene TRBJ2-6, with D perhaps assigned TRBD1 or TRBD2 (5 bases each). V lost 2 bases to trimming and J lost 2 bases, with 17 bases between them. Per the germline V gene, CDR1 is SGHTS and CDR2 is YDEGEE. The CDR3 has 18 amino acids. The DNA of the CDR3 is TGTGCCAGCAGCTTCCGGCAGGGACGCTTACCTGGGGCCAACGTCCTGACTTTC. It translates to CASSFRQGRLPGANVLTF.

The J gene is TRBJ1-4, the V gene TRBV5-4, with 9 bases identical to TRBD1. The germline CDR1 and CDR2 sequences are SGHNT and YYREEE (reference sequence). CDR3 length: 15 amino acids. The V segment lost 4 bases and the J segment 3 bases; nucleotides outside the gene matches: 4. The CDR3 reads CASSLRQGANEKLFF. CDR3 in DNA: TGTGCCAGCAGCCTAAGACAGGGGGCTAATGAAAAACTGTTTTTT.